This T cell receptor beta chain was identified during a study of Tregs in tolerant kidney transplant recipients. Study as a whole: Recipients received nonmyeloablative bone marrow transplants from related graft donors, with transient mixed chimerism.

Trimming took off 2 bases at V and 4 bases at J, with 20 bases between the two ends. The CDR3 totals 17 residues. The germline CDR1 and CDR2 sequences are SEHNR and FQNEAQ (reference sequence). As to this clone: What it recognizes is unknown.

Produced via immunoSEQ multiplex PCR; TCRdb's table is partial and in-frame only. The sample consists of tens of thousands of clones, 90% to 95% of them appearing once. Overall study findings and caveats: Validation in larger populations is needed because few patients were studied. Donor-specific Treg expansion exceeded global Treg expansion in tolerant patients, suggesting antigen drive. Activated donor B cell expansion appeared to reveal the most relevant donor-specific TCRbeta repertoire.

This clonotype was obtained from a human donor who received a combined kidney and bone marrow transplant. This sample comprised CD4+ T cells from blood, obtained before the transplant. The V call is TRBV7-9, the J call TRBJ2-5; perhaps TRBD1 as D (7 bases). DNA of the CDR3: TGTGCCAGCAGCTTATCCGCCTGGCAGGGGGGTGCAGAGACCCAGTACTTC. Translation gives CASSLSAWQGGAETQYF.